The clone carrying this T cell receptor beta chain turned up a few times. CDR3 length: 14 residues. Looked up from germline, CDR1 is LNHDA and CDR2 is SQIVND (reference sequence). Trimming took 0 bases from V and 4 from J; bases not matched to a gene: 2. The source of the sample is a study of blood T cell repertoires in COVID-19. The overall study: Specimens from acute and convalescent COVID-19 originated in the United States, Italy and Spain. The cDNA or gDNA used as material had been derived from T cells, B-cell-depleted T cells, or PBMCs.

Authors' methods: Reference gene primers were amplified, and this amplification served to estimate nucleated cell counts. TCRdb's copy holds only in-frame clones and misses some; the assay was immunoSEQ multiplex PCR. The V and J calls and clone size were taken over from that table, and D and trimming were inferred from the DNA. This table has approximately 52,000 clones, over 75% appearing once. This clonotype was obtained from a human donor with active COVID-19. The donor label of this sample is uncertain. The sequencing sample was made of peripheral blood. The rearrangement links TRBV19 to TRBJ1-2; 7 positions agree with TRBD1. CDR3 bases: TGTGCCAGTAGTATAGACACAGGGGCCTATGGCTACACCTTC. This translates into CASSIDTGAYGYTF.